This entry lists 11 T cell receptor beta chains sequenced from one sample in a study of cytomegalovirus exposure and HLA in healthy donors. PCR involved 60 Vbeta and 13 Jbeta primers. This table comes from immunoSEQ multiplex PCR, and its TCRdb copy is limited to in-frame clones, with some not included. The data show approximately 240,000 clones, 85% to 90% seen once. The sequenced sample consisted of PBMCs. The receptors come from a woman aged 18-30 years in good health and CMV-seronegative.

This rearrangement joins TRBV4-1 to TRBJ1-5, with 8 bases that match TRBD1. The CDR3 is 16 residues long. J was trimmed by 0 bases and V by 2 bases; bases with no gene match: 3. Germline-derived CDR1 and CDR2 are MGHRA and YSYEKL. The CDR3 spells CASSQRTGYSNQPQHF. The CDR3 DNA follows: TGCGCCAGCAGCCAAAGGACAGGGTATAGCAATCAGCCCCAGCATTTT.

The V and J genes are TRBV4-3 and TRBJ1-2, with D perhaps matching TRBD1 (5 bases). The CDR3 loop spans 17 amino acids. In germline, CDR1 is LGHNA, CDR2 YSLEER. V was pared by 0 bases and J by 6 bases, with 20 bases between. The CDR3 DNA reads as TGCGCCAGCAGCCAAGAAACAGGTGGAGGGTGGTTGGATGGCTACACCTTC. This encodes CASSQETGGGWLDGYTF.

This clone was observed a few times. J is TRBJ2-4 and V is TRBV2, with a weak D call TRBD2 (7 bases). CDR3 size: 15 residues. The V and J ends lost 9 bases and 8 bases respectively, with 23 bases between them. From germline, CDR1 is SNHLY and CDR2 FYNNEI. As DNA, the CDR3 is TGTGCCAGATCCGGGGGGACGGGGGCGGTGGACATTCAGTACTTC. Translating it yields CARSGGTGAVDIQYF.

The chain has TRBV9 and TRBJ2-3; 9 nucleotides align to TRBD2. The V segment lost 0 bases and the J segment 2 bases; nucleotides outside the gene matches: 7. The CDR3 sequence is 17 residues long. Germline V lookup: CDR1 SGDLS, CDR2 YYNGEE. CDR3 nucleotides: TGTGCCAGCAGCGTAGGAGTTCTAGCGGGGCTCACAGATACGCAGTATTTT. It translates to CASSVGVLAGLTDTQYF.

The rearrangement uses TRBV7-2 and TRBJ1-2, with TRBD1 matching over 9 bases. Unmatched junction bases numbered 10, after V lost 3 bases and J lost 2 bases. Germline CDR1 and CDR2: SGHTA and FQGNSA. This CDR3 is 17 amino acids long. DNA for the CDR3: TGTGCCAGCAGCTTCGGGACAGGGAGCAAGGGGAACTATGGCTACACCTTC. Amino acid sequence: CASSFGTGSKGNYGYTF. The variable domain in full, with the rest retrieved from reference TRBV7-2 and TRBJ1-2, is GAGVSQSPSNKVTEKGKDVELRCDPISGHTALYWYRQSLGQGLEFLIYFQGNSAPDKSGLPSDRFSAERTGGSVSTLTIQRTQQEDSAVYLCASSFGTGSKGNYGYTFGSGTRLTVV.

The genes are TRBV21-1 and TRBJ2-7; TRBD1 reflects the table's D call only, with no check against the DNA. TRBV21-1 constitutes a pseudogene. The CDR3 is 15 amino acids. DNA for the CDR3: TGTGCCAGCAGCCTCCAGACAGGGTATCCCTACGAGCAGTACTTC. Its translation is CASSLQTGYPYEQYF.

The chain combines TRBV15 with TRBJ1-4; 8 bases map to TRBD1. The CDR3 length is 13 residues. The trim removed 8 bases at V and 6 bases at J, leaving 5 bases unmatched. Germline-derived CDR1 and CDR2 are LNHNV and YYDKDF (reference sequence). The CDR3 nucleotides read TGTGCCACCTCGGACAGGGTACATGAAAAACTGTTTTTT. This codes for CATSDRVHEKLFF.

This chain connects TRBV15 to TRBJ2-2, with a tentative D call TRBD1 (5 bases). V was pared by 0 bases and J by 5 bases, with 7 bases between. Germline assignment: CDR1 LNHNV and CDR2 YYDKDF (reference sequence). The CDR3 has 14 amino acids. CDR3 nucleotide sequence: TGTGCCACCAGCAGAGATTCAGGGACCGGGGAGCTGTTTTTT. Its translation: CATSRDSGTGELFF.

The chain carries TRBV5-6 and TRBJ2-3, with 7 nucleotides matching TRBD2. Trimming removed 2 bases from V and 1 base from J; junction bases left unmatched: 1. Germline loops: CDR1 SGHDT, CDR2 YYEEEE. The CDR3 length is 14 residues. CDR3 coding DNA: TGTGCCAGCAGCTTAGCGGGACGCACAGATACGCAGTATTTT. Translation gives CASSLAGRTDTQYF.

This clone was counted a few times. The DNA of the CDR3 is TGTGCCAGCAGCCGGGGTCGGGGGACTAGAGGGTACGAGCAGTACTTC. Amino acids: CASSRGRGTRGYEQYF. The chain uses TRBV5-4 and TRBJ2-7; 8 bases are shared with TRBD2. This CDR3 region has 16 residues. The trim removed 4 bases at V and 4 bases at J, leaving 13 bases unmatched. Germline V gene data show CDR1 as SGHNT and CDR2 as YYREEE (reference sequence).

The chain carries TRBV14 and TRBJ2-1; tentative D call: TRBD2 (6 bases). Trimming left V 8 bases short and J 4 bases short, with 15 bases between. The CDR3 is 14 amino acids. CDR1 SGHDN and CDR2 FVKESK come from the germline V gene. The CDR3 DNA is TGTGCCAGCTCAGGGACTCTATTTTACAATGAGCAGTTCTTC. Translating it yields CASSGTLFYNEQFF.